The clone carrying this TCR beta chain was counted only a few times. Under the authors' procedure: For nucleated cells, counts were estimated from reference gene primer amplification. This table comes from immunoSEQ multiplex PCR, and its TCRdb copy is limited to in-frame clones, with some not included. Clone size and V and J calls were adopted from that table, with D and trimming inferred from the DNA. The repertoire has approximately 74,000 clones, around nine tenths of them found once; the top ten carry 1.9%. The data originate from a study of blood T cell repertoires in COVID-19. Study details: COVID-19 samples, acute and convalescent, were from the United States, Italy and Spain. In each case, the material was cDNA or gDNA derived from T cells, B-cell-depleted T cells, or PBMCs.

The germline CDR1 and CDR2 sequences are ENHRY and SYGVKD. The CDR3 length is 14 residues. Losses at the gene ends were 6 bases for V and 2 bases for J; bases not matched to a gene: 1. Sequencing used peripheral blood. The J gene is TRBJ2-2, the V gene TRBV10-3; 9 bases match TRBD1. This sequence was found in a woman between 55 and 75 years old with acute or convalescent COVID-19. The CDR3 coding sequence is TGTGCCATCAGGGACAGGGGAAACACCGGGGAGCTGTTTTTT. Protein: CAIRDRGNTGELFF.